Below, 23 T cell receptor beta chains from the same sample are listed, as sequenced in a study of CD4 T cells in relation to SARS-CoV-2 and coronaviruses. The unexposed donors gave CD4+ T cells in about 2010-2019, prior to COVID-19. Sequencing used immunoSEQ multiplex PCR; TCRdb keeps in-frame clones, though not all of them. Of more than 50,000 clones in the sample, around 86% are singletons; the top ten hold approximately 1.5%. The sequenced sample was memory CD4+ T cells from PBMCs. These receptors all come from a human donor in good health.

Here the CDR3 reads CASSQRGQGAGGANVLTF. CDR3 nucleotide sequence: TGTGCCAGCAGCCAGAGAGGACAGGGGGCAGGTGGGGCCAACGTCCTGACTTTC. The gene calls are TRBV4-2 and TRBJ2-6; TRBD1 matches 11 bases. Germline V gene data show CDR1 as LGHNA and CDR2 as YNFKEQ. The CDR3 is made up of 18 amino acids. V lost 3 bases and J lost 3; bases outside the gene matches: 7.

This clone appeared a single time. The chain combines TRBV7-3 with TRBJ2-2; tentatively, D is TRBD2 (6 bases). V was shortened by 4 bases and J by 4 bases, with 10 bases between the two germline ends. Germline V gene lookup returns CDR1 SGHTA and CDR2 FQGTGA. The CDR3 runs 14 residues. CDR3 DNA: TGTGCCAGCAGCTCGGAGGGACGCACCGGGGAGCTGTTTTTT. Translated: CASSSEGRTGELFF.

The chain is built from TRBV2 and TRBJ2-2; TRBD2 aligns across 7 bases. The junction had 3 bases not matched to a gene; V was cut back by 8 bases and J by 6 bases. Germline CDR1 SNHLY, CDR2 FYNNEI. This CDR3 has 12 amino acids. CDR3 nucleotide sequence: TGTGCCAGCGGACGGGAGGCCGGGGAGCTGTTTTTT. Encoded protein: CASGREAGELFF.

This clone has only one observation. The chain joins TRBV7-3 to TRBJ2-3; D unresolved. The V and J ends lost 5 bases and 7 bases respectively, with 13 bases between them. Germline CDR1 is SGHTA and CDR2 is FQGTGA. This CDR3 has 13 amino acids. The CDR3 bases are TGTGCCAGCAGCCTCCGGAAGGCTCATACGCAGTATTTT. Protein sequence: CASSLRKAHTQYF. The whole variable domain, filled in from reference TRBV7-3 and TRBJ2-3, reads GAGVSQTPSNKVTEKGKYVELRCDPISGHTALYWYRQSLGQGPEFLIYFQGTGAADDSGLPNDRFFAVRPEGSVSTLKIQRTERGDSAVYLCASSLRKAHTQYFGPGTRLTVL.

The chain employs TRBV12-3 or TRBV12-4 and TRBJ2-7; D unclear. The CDR3 spans 13 residues. Trimming took off 8 bases at V and 3 bases at J, with 14 bases between the two ends. This CDR3 is CASHISGDYEQYF. DNA of the CDR3: TGTGCCAGCCATATCTCAGGAGACTACGAGCAGTACTTC.

This clone occurred a few times. The chain joins TRBV24-1 to TRBJ1-4; tentatively, D is TRBD1 (5 bases). There are 13 residues in the CDR3. V was shortened by 8 bases and J by 2 bases, with 8 bases between the two germline ends. From germline, CDR1 is KGHDR and CDR2 SFDVKD. The CDR3 coding sequence is TGTGCCACCAATGGGGGGACTAATGAAAAACTGTTTTTT. The encoded protein is CATNGGTNEKLFF.

The rearrangement links TRBV6-5 to TRBJ1-1; no definite D call. Germline CDR1 is MNHEY and CDR2 is SVGAGI. The V end was cut by 8 bases, the J end by 0 bases, with 10 bases between. The CDR3 contains 13 residues. CDR3 in DNA: TGTGCCAGCGAGGGTATGTTGAACACTGAAGCTTTCTTT. This encodes CASEGMLNTEAFF.

This clone appeared once. V gene TRBV5-1 combines with J gene TRBJ2-7; D perhaps matches TRBD1 (5 bases). V was trimmed by 0 bases and J by 2 bases, leaving 12 bases between them. Germline V CDR1 and CDR2: SGHRS, YFSETQ. CDR3 length: 15 residues. CDR3 loop: CASSLVAGSPYEQYF. CDR3 coding DNA: TGCGCCAGCAGCTTGGTGGCAGGGTCCCCCTACGAGCAGTACTTC.

The V gene is TRBV6-5, the J gene TRBJ2-1; D may correspond to TRBD1 or TRBD2 (6 bases each). The ends were cut back, 7 bases at V and 8 bases at J, with 15 bases in the middle. The germline V gene has CDR1 MNHEY and CDR2 SVGAGI. This CDR3 is 13 amino acids long. CDR3 nucleotide sequence: TGTGCCAGCACTTCGGGGGCACGGGATGAGCAGTTCTTC. This gives the protein CASTSGARDEQFF.

The chain has TRBV28 and TRBJ2-7; 11 bases align to TRBD1. The V and J ends lost 6 bases and 2 bases, in that order; junction bases with no gene match: 6. CDR1 and CDR2 (germline): MDHEN, SYDVKM. The CDR3 loop spans 15 amino acids. The CDR3 DNA reads as TGTGCCAGCAGGGTTCCGGGACAGGGGGCCTACGAGCAGTACTTC. Protein product: CASRVPGQGAYEQYF.

The chain recombines TRBV7-9 with TRBJ2-5; tentative D call: TRBD1 (5 bases). Deletions cut 7 bases from V and 2 bases from J, with 17 bases between. This CDR3 is 15 amino acids long. Germline loops: CDR1 SEHNR, CDR2 FQNEAQ (reference sequence). The DNA of the CDR3 is TGTGCCAGCACCATAGGGGCCTTGCGTCAAGAGACCCAGTACTTC. It yields the protein CASTIGALRQETQYF. Combining the CDR3 with reference TRBV7-9 and TRBJ2-5 gives the whole variable domain DTGVSQNPRHKITKRGQNVTFRCDPISEHNRLYWYRQTLGQGPEFLTYFQNEAQLEKSRLLSDRFSAERPKGSFSTLEIQRTEQGDSAMYLCASTIGALRQETQYFGPGTRLLVL.

This chain uses TRBV6-5 with TRBJ2-7; 7 nucleotides agree with TRBD1. This CDR3 contains 15 residues. V was pared by 2 bases and J by 2 bases, with 6 bases of the junction left unmatched. Looked up from germline, CDR1 is MNHEY and CDR2 is SVGAGI. The CDR3 protein is CASSYLRDSTYEQYF. CDR3 nucleotides: TGTGCCAGCAGTTACCTCCGGGACAGCACCTACGAGCAGTACTTC.

The chain carries TRBV3-1 (or the pseudogene TRBV3-2) and TRBJ1-5; D gene ambiguous. V was shortened by 2 bases and J by 0 bases, with 17 bases between the two germline ends. Looked up from germline, CDR1 is LGHDT and CDR2 is YNNKEL (reference sequence). The CDR3 covers 18 residues. The CDR3 is CASSQPVTGPYSNQPQHF. The CDR3, as DNA: TGTGCCAGCAGCCAACCTGTGACCGGACCTTATAGCAATCAGCCCCAGCATTTT.

DNA of the CDR3: TGCGCCAGCAGCTTGGAGGGCAGCGAGCCCCAGCATTTT. Its protein is CASSLEGSEPQHF. This chain joins TRBV5-1 and TRBJ1-5; D unresolved. CDR1 and CDR2 (germline): SGHRS, YFSETQ. V dropped 0 bases and J dropped 8 bases, with 9 bases sitting between them. This CDR3 contains 13 residues. Full variable domain (remainder filled in from reference TRBV5-1 and TRBJ1-5): KAGVTQTPRYLIKTRGQQVTLSCSPISGHRSVSWYQQTPGQGLQFLFEYFSETQRNKGNFPGRFSGRQFSNSRSEMNVSTLELGDSALYLCASSLEGSEPQHFGDGTRLSIL.

The chain recombines TRBV28 with TRBJ2-7; tentatively, D is TRBD1 (6 bases). Germline V gene sequence: CDR1 MDHEN, CDR2 SYDVKM. This CDR3 has 12 amino acids. Trimming cost V 4 bases and J 10 bases, with 14 bases left between them. The CDR3 sequence: CASSSQQGKQYF. The CDR3 coding sequence is TGTGCCAGCAGTTCCCAACAGGGTAAACAGTACTTC.

The chain combines TRBV30 with TRBJ1-6; a weak D match, TRBD1 (6 bases). The CDR3 has 13 residues. V was trimmed by 4 bases and J by 10 bases, leaving 14 bases between them. The germline V gene has CDR1 GTSNPN and CDR2 SVGIG (reference sequence). The CDR3 sequence: CAWTQGPGSPLHF. The CDR3 region has the DNA TGTGCCTGGACACAGGGTCCGGGGTCACCCCTCCACTTT.

V and J are TRBV11-2 and TRBJ2-5; TRBD2 matches 8 bases. CDR1 SGHAT and CDR2 FQNNGV come from the germline V gene. Losses at the gene ends were 0 bases for V and 4 bases for J; bases not matched to a gene: 10. The CDR3 is made up of 17 amino acids. CDR3 nucleotides: TGTGCCAGCAGCTTAGATGCGGCTAGCGGGTTCCTAGAGACCCAGTACTTC. This translates into CASSLDAASGFLETQYF.

This sequence joins TRBV5-8 and TRBJ2-1; possible D gene TRBD1, 6 bases. The V end was cut by 6 bases, the J end by 7 bases, with 14 bases between. Germline loops: CDR1 SGHTS, CDR2 YDEGEE. CDR3 length equals 13 residues. DNA for the CDR3: TGTGCCAGCAACAAGGACAGCGTTAATGAGCAGTTCTTC. It translates to CASNKDSVNEQFF. The entire variable domain, with the rest obtained from reference TRBV5-8 and TRBJ2-1, is as follows: EAGVTQSPTHLIKTRGQQATLRCSPISGHTSVYWYQQALGLGLQFLLWYDEGEERNRGNFPPRFSGRQFPNYSSELNVNALELEDSALYLCASNKDSVNEQFFGPGTRLTVL.

V usage is TRBV7-3 and J usage is TRBJ2-4; TRBD1 is a possible D gene (6 bases). The CDR3 loop spans 16 amino acids. Deletions cut 5 bases from V and 4 bases from J, with 18 bases between. Per the germline V gene, CDR1 is SGHTA and CDR2 is FQGTGA. The CDR3 loop reads CASSHNGLQGKNIQYF. The CDR3 region has the DNA TGTGCCAGCAGCCATAACGGTCTCCAGGGGAAAAACATTCAGTACTTC.

This chain uses TRBV2 with TRBJ2-6, with 7 nucleotides matching TRBD1. Germline CDR1 is SNHLY and CDR2 is FYNNEI. Trimming cost V 4 bases and J 4 bases; bases outside gene matches: 13. CDR3 size: 18 residues. In nucleotides, the CDR3 is TGTGCCAGCAGTGGACAGGGTCACCCTCGGGGAGGGGCCAACGTCCTGACTTTC. Translation: CASSGQGHPRGGANVLTF.

CDR3 protein: CASSKGQNTEAFF. In nucleotides, the CDR3 is TGTGCCAGCAGCAAAGGGCAGAACACTGAAGCTTTCTTT. The chain carries TRBV21-1 and TRBJ1-1; TRBD1, the D gene given by the table, was not confirmed from the DNA. TRBV21-1 is a listed pseudogene. The CDR3 consists of 13 residues.

V gene TRBV12-3 or TRBV12-4 combines with J gene TRBJ2-1; D might be TRBD2 (5 bases). This CDR3 has 12 residues. V shed 3 bases and J shed 10 bases, with 10 bases lying between them. The CDR3 region has the DNA TGTGCCAGCAGTTTTAGCCGGGGAGAGCAGTTCTTC. It is translated as CASSFSRGEQFF.

This clone was seen only once. This chain connects TRBV5-6 to TRBJ1-2, with a weak D call TRBD1 (5 bases). V was cut by 3 bases and J by 6 bases, with 12 bases left in between. The CDR3 sequence is 13 residues long. The germline V gene encodes CDR1 SGHDT and CDR2 YYEEEE. The CDR3 sequence: CASSWGRGNGYTF. The CDR3, as DNA: TGTGCCAGCAGCTGGGGGAGAGGCAATGGCTACACCTTC.